A single sample gave rise to the 31 T cell receptor beta chains below, sequenced in a study of regulatory T cells in long-lasting Graves disease. Time point specified: persistent/refractory GD, antithyroid drugs over 5 years with positive TRAb. PBMC RNA served as the TCR library source. CDR3 regions were amplified by Arm-PCR using iRepertoire HTBI primers to build TCR beta libraries. One entry per CDR3 protein results from TCRdb running MiXCR on the multiplex PCR reads. The repertoire includes approximately 400,000 distinct CDR3 sequences, 23% of them detected once, and roughly 30% sits in the top ten. The starting material was peripheral blood mononuclear cells (PBMCs), obtained when the disease was refractory, from a patient treated with antithyroid drugs. The source of these receptors is a female donor with Graves disease.

This clonotype was found many times. The chain recombines TRBV27 with TRBJ1-4; TRBD1 might be the D (5 bases). The CDR3 runs 16 residues. Germline assignment: CDR1 MNHEY and CDR2 SMNVEV (reference sequence). V lost 2 bases to trimming and J lost 8 bases, with 18 bases between them. The CDR3 here is CASSLTPSGLEEKLFF. The CDR3 bases are TGTGCCAGCAGTTTAACCCCTTCGGGGCTAGAAGAAAAACTGTTTTTT.

This clonotype was seen ten or more times. The chain uses TRBV7-2 and TRBJ2-6; D is uncertain. The CDR3 has 17 amino acids. V was pared by 1 base and J by 0 bases, with 10 bases between. Germline V gene data show CDR1 as SGHTA and CDR2 as FQGNSA. CDR3 nucleotides: TGTGCCAGCAGCTTAGATGTGGGCTACTCTGGGGCCAACGTCCTGACTTTC. Translation: CASSLDVGYSGANVLTF.

This chain connects TRBV29-1 to TRBJ1-2; tentative D call: TRBD1 (5 bases). Trimming shortened V by 7 bases and J by 5 bases, and 20 bases separated the two germline ends. Germline V gene sequence: CDR1 SQVTM, CDR2 ANQGSEA. This CDR3 has 14 amino acids. The CDR3 DNA is TGCAGCGCCCTTGGGACCTATGGGGGATATGGCTACACCTTC. Translated, it gives CSALGTYGGYGYTF.

The CDR3 region has the DNA TGTGCCAGCAGTCTTGACGCGGAACGCACAGATACGCAGTATTTT. Its translation: CASSLDAERTDTQYF. The V call is TRBV2, the J call TRBJ2-3; D unresolved. The CDR3 loop spans 15 amino acids. V gave up 5 bases and J gave up 1 base, with 13 bases separating them. Germline lookup yields CDR1 SNHLY and CDR2 FYNNEI.

This clonotype was counted only a few times. The chain combines TRBV20-1 with TRBJ2-7; 9 positions agree with TRBD1. V trimming: 1 base; J trimming: 1 base; junction bases outside the gene matches: 5. The CDR3 is 15 amino acids. CDR1 and CDR2 from the germline V gene are DFQATT and SNEGSKA (reference sequence). This CDR3 reads CSARATGQGSYEQYF. Here the CDR3 DNA reads TGCAGTGCTAGAGCAACGGGACAGGGTTCCTACGAGCAGTACTTC.

The chain uses TRBV9 and TRBJ2-5; unclear D gene. The CDR3 has 13 residues. Germline lookup yields CDR1 SGDLS and CDR2 YYNGEE. V lost 3 bases, J lost 3 bases, and 9 bases lay in between. The CDR3 sequence: CASSAVGKETQYF. The DNA for the CDR3 is TGTGCCAGCAGCGCGGTAGGGAAAGAGACCCAGTACTTC.

There are many counts of this clonotype. V gene TRBV6-5 combines with J gene TRBJ2-4; D call uncertain. The CDR3 has 17 amino acids. V lost 2 bases to trimming and J lost 1 base, with 15 bases between them. Germline V gives CDR1 MNHEY, CDR2 SVGAGI. The CDR3 coding sequence is TGTGCCAGCAGTTACGTTCTGTCCACCTCGGCCAAAAACATTCAGTACTTC. As protein: CASSYVLSTSAKNIQYF.

V gene TRBV14 combines with J gene TRBJ1-6; TRBD1 matches 10 bases. Trimming at V came to 6 bases and at J to 4 bases, leaving 18 bases not matched to a gene. CDR1 is SGHDN and CDR2 is FVKESK in the germline V gene. The CDR3 is 20 amino acids. CDR3 protein: CASRLETGTGANKYNSPLHF. CDR3 DNA sequence: TGTGCCAGCAGGCTAGAGACCGGGACAGGGGCCAACAAGTATAATTCACCCCTCCACTTT.

This clonotype has ten or more counts. The chain links TRBV2 to TRBJ2-2, with D tentatively TRBD1 or TRBD2 (5 bases each). CDR1 and CDR2 (germline): SNHLY, FYNNEI. The CDR3 sequence is 16 residues long. The V end lost 5 bases, the J end lost 3 bases, and 16 bases lay between the germline ends. The CDR3 sequence: CASSYGTSSYTGELFF. CDR3 in DNA: TGTGCCAGCAGTTACGGGACCAGCTCCTACACCGGGGAGCTGTTTTTT.

This clonotype was seen a few times. The chain couples TRBV12-3 or TRBV12-4 to TRBJ1-6; 8 nucleotides line up with TRBD1. Losses at the gene ends were 4 bases for V and 9 bases for J; bases not matched to a gene: 8. The CDR3 consists of 15 residues. CDR3 in DNA: TGTGCCAGCAGTTCTAGGACAGGGATAGGTTCACCCCTCCACTTT. Encoded protein: CASSSRTGIGSPLHF.

This clonotype was seen a single time. This CDR3 is CASSHIAGPSTDTQYF. The CDR3 bases are TGCGCCAGCAGCCACATAGCGGGTCCTAGCACAGATACGCAGTATTTT. The V call is TRBV4-1, the J call TRBJ2-3, with 7 bases aligning to TRBD2. The V gene's germline CDR1 is MGHRA and CDR2 YSYEKL. There are 16 residues in the CDR3. V was clipped by 3 bases and J by 0 bases; unmatched bases: 6.

The chain has TRBV5-1 and TRBJ2-5; TRBD1 matches 9 bases. V shed 0 bases, J shed 2 bases, and the junction held 5 bases outside the gene matches. The germline gives CDR1 SGHRS, CDR2 YFSETQ. The CDR3 totals 16 residues. CDR3 amino acids: CASSLDPGQGQETQYF. CDR3 coding DNA: TGCGCCAGCAGCTTGGATCCGGGACAGGGTCAAGAGACCCAGTACTTC.

This clonotype was counted many times. V gene TRBV2 combines with J gene TRBJ2-5, with 11 bases fitting TRBD1. This CDR3 has 15 residues. V dropped 6 bases and J dropped 2; count of bases not matched to a gene: 5. From germline, CDR1 is SNHLY and CDR2 FYNNEI. CDR3 nucleotide sequence: TGTGCCAGCAGCGGGGGACAGGGGGTTCAAGAGACCCAGTACTTC. Translated, it gives CASSGGQGVQETQYF. Combining the CDR3 with reference TRBV2 and TRBJ2-5 gives the whole variable domain EPEVTQTPSHQVTQMGQEVILRCVPISNHLYFYWYRQILGQKVEFLVSFYNNEISEKSEIFDDQFSVERPDGSNFTLKIRSTKLEDSAMYFCASSGGQGVQETQYFGPGTRLLVL.

Ten or more counts support this clonotype. The chain carries TRBV28 and TRBJ1-5; D gene ambiguous. There are 11 residues in the CDR3. Trimming took 7 bases from V and 4 from J, leaving 5 bases between them. Looked up from germline, CDR1 is MDHEN and CDR2 is SYDVKM. CDR3 DNA sequence: TGTGCCAGCAATTCAAATCAGCCCCAGCATTTT. Translated: CASNSNQPQHF.

The genes are TRBV19 and TRBJ1-1; no clear D gene. The V end was cut by 4 bases, the J end by 4 bases, with 10 bases between. This CDR3 has 13 amino acids. CDR1 and CDR2 (germline): LNHDA, SQIVND (reference sequence). CDR3 DNA: TGTGCCAGTAGTAGTCAAACGGCCACTGAAGCTTTCTTT. Amino acid sequence: CASSSQTATEAFF.

This clonotype was seen more than once but under ten times. This rearrangement joins TRBV29-1 to TRBJ2-7; no definite D call. The ends were cut back, 4 bases at V and 1 base at J, with 5 bases in the middle. The CDR3 is 11 residues long. CDR1 is SQVTM, CDR2 ANQGSEA, per germline. This CDR3 is CSVAGSYEQYF. In DNA, the CDR3 is TGCAGCGTTGCAGGATCCTACGAGCAGTACTTC.

As to this clonotype: This sequence may be a read error, since a much larger clone differs from it by one base. The chain links TRBV25-1 to TRBJ2-5; 13 bases line up with TRBD2. This CDR3 spans 17 amino acids. The germline gives CDR1 MGHDK, CDR2 SYGVNS. The V gene end was trimmed by 4 bases and the J gene end by 7 bases; junction bases not matched to a gene: 12. In nucleotides, the CDR3 is TGTGCCAGCAGTGCCCCGGGACTAGCGGGGAGTGGGGGGACCCAGTACTTC. Amino acid sequence: CASSAPGLAGSGGTQYF.

V usage is TRBV7-2 and J usage is TRBJ2-1, with a possible D match to TRBD2 (6 bases). The CDR3 runs to 14 residues. Germline CDR1 and CDR2: SGHTA and FQGNSA. V was clipped by 4 bases and J by 7 bases, with 14 bases between them. The CDR3 DNA sequence: TGTGCCAGCAGCTCATACCCGACTAGTAATGAGCAGTTCTTC. It codes for CASSSYPTSNEQFF.

The sample holds many counts of this clonotype. The chain recombines TRBV5-1 with TRBJ2-2, with TRBD2 matching 10 bases. The germline gives CDR1 SGHRS, CDR2 YFSETQ. The trim removed 4 bases at V and 1 base at J, leaving 7 bases unmatched. CDR3 length: 17 residues. The CDR3 DNA follows: TGCGCCAGCAGCAAAGGACTAGCGGTACAGAACACCGGGGAGCTGTTTTTT. It specifies CASSKGLAVQNTGELFF.

V is TRBV7-2 and J is TRBJ2-3; 7 positions agree with TRBD1. The V segment lost 3 bases and the J segment 4 bases; nucleotides outside the gene matches: 4. The germline V gene encodes CDR1 SGHTA and CDR2 FQGNSA. CDR3 length: 14 residues. The CDR3 sequence: CASSFHRGADTQYF. CDR3 coding DNA: TGTGCCAGCAGCTTCCACAGGGGTGCAGATACGCAGTATTTT.

This clonotype has a count of ten or more. The J gene is TRBJ2-4, the V gene TRBV5-6, with D possibly matching TRBD1 (5 bases). The CDR3 totals 18 residues. V lost 4 bases to trimming and J lost 6 bases, with 26 bases between them. Germline CDR1 reads SGHDT; CDR2 reads YYEEEE. CDR3: CASSHRVLGASGLNIQYF. The CDR3 DNA follows: TGTGCCAGCAGCCATCGGGTCCTAGGGGCGTCCGGGCTAAACATTCAGTACTTC.

The V and J genes are TRBV20-1 and TRBJ1-5, with 8 bases aligning to TRBD1. CDR3 length: 12 amino acids. J lost 7 bases, V lost 5 bases, and 4 bases had no gene match. Germline V gene sequence: CDR1 DFQATT, CDR2 SNEGSKA (reference sequence). The CDR3 region is CSAGQGGQPQHF. The DNA of the CDR3 is TGCAGTGCTGGACAGGGCGGGCAGCCCCAGCATTTT.

This clonotype was seen more than once but under ten times. The chain recombines TRBV18 with TRBJ2-5, with D unresolved. The V gene's germline CDR1 is KGHSH and CDR2 LQKENI. This CDR3 spans 16 amino acids. Deletions cut 0 bases from V and 6 bases from J, with 17 bases between. As DNA, the CDR3 is TGTGCCAGCTCACCACCTGGGCAAGGGATCGGAAAGACCCAGTACTTC. Protein: CASSPPGQGIGKTQYF.

This clonotype has only a few counts. The conserved phenylalanine or tryptophan normally closing the CDR3 is absent here, so this likely arose from a read error. This chain uses TRBV7-8 with TRBJ1-2, with D unclear. The CDR3 spans 15 residues. V gave up 1 base and J gave up 8 bases, with 17 bases separating them. Germline V gene data show CDR1 as SGHVS and CDR2 as FQNEAQ. CDR3 coding DNA: TGTGCCAGCAGCTTAGTGGCGGCCCAAAGCAGGGGCTACACCCTC. This sequence encodes CASSLVAAQSRGYTL.

In this sample, this clonotype turned up many times. The rearrangement joins TRBV12-3 or TRBV12-4 to TRBJ2-7; 10 bases align to TRBD1. With V trimmed by 3 bases and J by 5 bases, 7 bases remained unmatched. This CDR3 region has 15 residues. CDR3 nucleotides: TGTGCCAGCAGTTTCGGGGACAGGGGTGTGGACGAGCAGTACTTC. This encodes CASSFGDRGVDEQYF.

Notes on this clonotype: A much larger clone differs by one base, so this may be a read error. This CDR3 reads CASSSVPTWAFF. CDR3 bases: TGTGCCAGCAGTTCAGTCCCGACCTGGGCTTTCTTT. The chain carries TRBV28 and TRBJ1-1; no definite D call. Germline CDR1 MDHEN, CDR2 SYDVKM. This CDR3 spans 12 amino acids. V gave up 4 bases and J gave up 11 bases, with 14 bases separating them.

DNA for the CDR3: TGTGCCACTGTGTCGGGGGCGGGCAATCAGCCCCAGCATTTT. Its protein product is CATVSGAGNQPQHF. V usage is TRBV19 and J usage is TRBJ1-5; TRBD1 might be the D (6 bases). The germline V and J ends were trimmed by 10 bases and 2 bases, with 15 bases remaining between them. The germline gives CDR1 LNHDA, CDR2 SQIVND (reference sequence). The CDR3 runs 14 residues.

This clonotype was counted between two and nine times. The CDR3 here is CASSTLQGSNQPQHF. In DNA form, the CDR3 reads TGTGCCAGCAGTACCCTACAGGGGAGCAATCAGCCCCAGCATTTT. The chain couples TRBV6-1 to TRBJ1-5; TRBD1 matches at 7 bases. CDR1 MNHNS and CDR2 SASEGT come from the germline V gene. J gave up 1 base and V 5 bases, and 5 bases lay outside the gene matches. The CDR3 has 15 amino acids.

This clonotype occurred a few times. The chain links TRBV20-1 to TRBJ1-6, with D maybe TRBD1 (5 bases). The CDR3 consists of 16 residues. V lost 3 bases to trimming and J lost 1 base, with 13 bases between them. Germline lookup yields CDR1 DFQATT and CDR2 SNEGSKA (reference sequence). The CDR3: CSASGGRGSYNSPLHF. CDR3 DNA: TGCAGTGCTAGTGGTGGTAGGGGATCCTATAATTCACCCCTCCACTTT.

This clonotype has ten or more counts. The CDR3 DNA reads as TGTGCCAGCAGCGGCGGGATTTACGAGCAGTACTTC. Amino acid sequence: CASSGGIYEQYF. This rearrangement joins TRBV11-1 to TRBJ2-7; D possibly corresponds to TRBD2 (6 bases). The germline V gene encodes CDR1 SGHAT and CDR2 FQDESV (reference sequence). V shed 5 bases and J shed 4 bases, with 9 bases lying between them. The CDR3 covers 12 residues.

This clonotype was observed a handful of times. This chain uses TRBV9 with TRBJ2-7; a possible D gene is TRBD1 (7 bases). V lost 3 bases, J lost 5 bases, and 18 bases lay in between. The CDR3 covers 15 residues. Germline V CDR1 and CDR2: SGDLS, YYNGEE. Here the CDR3 DNA reads TGTGCCAGCAGCGGCGGAGGGACAGTCAACCACGAGCAGTACTTC. It specifies CASSGGGTVNHEQYF.